The next 20 T cell receptor beta chains were all read from a single sample in a study of control samples from healthy donors and cancer patients. Clones were read by immunoSEQ multiplex PCR, and TCRdb kept only the in-frame ones, dropping some. The sample consists of 120,000 or so clones, about 92% of them appearing once. Material: PBMCs. These receptors were collected from a man older than 75 with head and neck cancer.

The rearrangement uses TRBV19 and TRBJ2-7; 8 bases align to TRBD2. Germline CDR1 and CDR2: LNHDA and SQIVND (reference sequence). This CDR3 has 16 residues. The junction had 12 bases not matched to a gene; V was cut back by 2 bases and J by 6 bases. The CDR3 DNA reads TGTGCCAGTAGTATAAGAAGCGGGAGTGTAGTCGTCGAGCAGTACTTC. This codes for CASSIRSGSVVVEQYF.

In its sample, this clone was seen once. This chain joins TRBV5-1 and TRBJ2-7, with 7 bases identical to TRBD2. This CDR3 region has 14 residues. V dropped 1 base and J dropped 6; count of bases not matched to a gene: 7. Germline values: CDR1 SGHRS, CDR2 YFSETQ. The CDR3 DNA is TGCGCCAGCAGCTTGAGGTGGGAGGGCCTCGAGCAGTACTTC. Translating gives CASSLRWEGLEQYF.

The chain is built from TRBV9 and TRBJ2-2; a weak D match, TRBD2 (5 bases). CDR1 and CDR2 from the germline V gene are SGDLS and YYNGEE. The CDR3 spans 16 residues. The germline V and J ends were trimmed by 4 bases and 4 bases, with 17 bases remaining between them. CDR3 sequence reads: CASSRNRGPGTGELFF. CDR3 nucleotides: TGTGCCAGCAGCCGAAACCGAGGGCCGGGCACCGGGGAGCTGTTTTTT.

In the case of this clone: This specimen includes other DNA sequences encoding the same CDR3. The chain links TRBV3-1 (or the pseudogene TRBV3-2) to TRBJ1-3; no definite D call. V was pared by 1 base and J by 0 bases, with 4 bases between. CDR1 is LGHDT, CDR2 YNNKEL, per germline (reference sequence). The CDR3 contains 14 residues. The CDR3, as DNA: TGTGCCAGCAGCCAAGGGGGCTCTGGAAACACCATATATTTT. As protein: CASSQGGSGNTIYF.

The V gene is TRBV6-5, the J gene TRBJ1-2; TRBD1 aligns across 9 bases. Trimming took 0 bases from V and 2 from J; bases not matched to a gene: 1. The CDR3 runs 15 residues. CDR1 and CDR2 from the germline V gene are MNHEY and SVGAGI. CDR3 coding DNA: TGTGCCAGCAGTTACTCCGGGACAGGGAACTATGGCTACACCTTC. Its translation is CASSYSGTGNYGYTF.

The genes are TRBV5-1 and TRBJ1-5, with D perhaps TRBD1 (5 bases). Germline V lookup: CDR1 SGHRS, CDR2 YFSETQ. This CDR3 contains 16 residues. Deletions cut 0 bases from V and 6 bases from J, with 16 bases between. The CDR3 DNA reads as TGCGCCAGCAGCTTGGGAGGGCCGGGGCCGGCTCAGCCCCAGCATTTT. This sequence encodes CASSLGGPGPAQPQHF.

V and J are TRBV11-2 and TRBJ2-7; 10 bases map to TRBD2. The germline CDR1 and CDR2 sequences are SGHAT and FQNNGV. This CDR3 contains 15 residues. The ends lost 3 bases at V and 6 bases at J; junction bases unmatched: 8. The CDR3 region is CASSLSGRASGEQYF. The CDR3 DNA reads as TGTGCCAGCAGCTTGAGCGGGAGGGCCTCGGGCGAGCAGTACTTC.

V and J are TRBV29-1 and TRBJ2-5; a possible D gene is TRBD2 (6 bases). Trimming stripped 4 bases from V and 7 bases from J, with 13 bases between. The germline CDR1 and CDR2 sequences are SQVTM and ANQGSEA. This CDR3 has 12 residues. CDR3 loop: CSVGASEVTQYF. Written as DNA, the CDR3 is TGCAGCGTTGGGGCTAGCGAAGTGACCCAGTACTTC.

The chain employs TRBV4-3 and TRBJ2-7; 7 positions agree with TRBD2. Unmatched junction bases numbered 9, after V lost 3 bases and J lost 4 bases. CDR1 is LGHNA and CDR2 is YSLEER in the germline V gene. The CDR3 loop spans 15 amino acids. The CDR3 nucleotides read TGCGCCAGCAGCCAGCTAGCGGAGGGGAGGTACGAGCAGTACTTC. Translated: CASSQLAEGRYEQYF.

J is TRBJ2-3 and V is TRBV5-1; 8 positions match TRBD2. With V trimmed by 4 bases and J by 3 bases, 13 bases remained unmatched. Germline loops: CDR1 SGHRS, CDR2 YFSETQ. The CDR3 totals 17 residues. CDR3 protein: CASSASPLRGVTDTQYF. The CDR3 coding sequence is TGCGCCAGCAGCGCATCGCCTTTGCGGGGGGTTACAGATACGCAGTATTTT.

The rearrangement links TRBV4-1 to TRBJ1-4, with 10 bases lining up with TRBD1. CDR3 length: 14 residues. Germline V CDR1 and CDR2: MGHRA, YSYEKL. V gave up 4 bases and J gave up 8 bases; unmatched junction bases: 4. The CDR3 coding sequence is TGCGCCAGCAGCCCGGGACAGGGGCGAGAAAAACTGTTTTTT. This translates into CASSPGQGREKLFF.

This chain joins TRBV4-3 and TRBJ1-6; D remains ambiguous. The CDR3 runs 13 residues. The germline gives CDR1 LGHNA, CDR2 YSLEER. V gave up 1 base and J gave up 14 bases, with 12 bases separating them. In DNA form, the CDR3 reads TGCGCCAGCAGCCAAGTGCTCCTAAGGGCCCTCCACTTT. Residues: CASSQVLLRALHF.

The rearrangement links TRBV11-2 to TRBJ2-3; D may be TRBD2 (5 bases). Trimming shortened V by 2 bases and J by 2 bases, and 11 bases separated the two germline ends. This CDR3 comprises 15 residues. Germline loops: CDR1 SGHAT, CDR2 FQNNGV. The CDR3 DNA reads as TGTGCCAGCAGCTTAAGCCGAGGACTCACAGATACGCAGTATTTT. Translation gives CASSLSRGLTDTQYF.

CDR3 in DNA: TGTGCCAGTAGTTCCCGAGGGGGGACAGCGAGCTCCTATAATTCACCCCTCCACTTT. Its protein product is CASSSRGGTASSYNSPLHF. The chain combines TRBV19 with TRBJ1-6, with 7 bases aligning to TRBD1. CDR1 and CDR2 (germline): LNHDA, SQIVND (reference sequence). The J segment lost 0 bases and the V segment lost 5 bases, leaving 13 bases of the junction unmatched. This CDR3 region has 19 residues.

The CDR3 loop is CASSDPPGNEQFF. CDR3 nucleotides: TGTGCCAGCAGTGATCCCCCTGGGAATGAGCAGTTCTTC. The chain employs TRBV27 and TRBJ2-1; D is uncertain. V lost 5 bases and J 7 bases, leaving 12 bases between the germline ends. Germline CDR1 and CDR2: MNHEY and SMNVEV (reference sequence). This CDR3 contains 13 residues.

The chain joins TRBV6-1 to TRBJ2-5; no firm D call. The CDR3 has 16 residues. CDR1 is MNHNS and CDR2 is SASEGT in the germline V gene. Trimming stripped 2 bases from V and 1 base from J, with 14 bases between. The CDR3 region is CASSEFIGLVQETQYF. CDR3 coding DNA: TGTGCCAGCAGTGAATTCATCGGGCTAGTCCAAGAGACCCAGTACTTC.

This clone is a singleton in its sample. At one end, the junction sequence differs from germline, possibly due to a read error. The chain is built from TRBV11-3 and TRBJ1-3; 8 nucleotides line up with TRBD1. The CDR3 has 20 residues. CDR1 is SGHNT, CDR2 YENEEA, per germline. CDR3 loop: CASSLVSGQAFSPSRNTIYF. The CDR3 DNA reads TGTGCCAGCAGCTTAGTATCGGGACAGGCCTTCTCCCCCTCTAGAAACACCATATATTTT.

The genes are TRBV30 and TRBJ2-3, with 10 positions matching TRBD1. The CDR3 extends over 14 amino acids. Trimming took 5 bases from V and 5 from J; bases not matched to a gene: 7. In germline, CDR1 is GTSNPN, CDR2 SVGIG (reference sequence). CDR3 region: CAWGQGVVGDTQYF. CDR3 nucleotide sequence: TGTGCCTGGGGACAGGGGGTTGTTGGAGATACGCAGTATTTT. The whole variable domain, filled in from reference TRBV30 and TRBJ2-3, reads SQTIHQWPATLVQPVGSPLSLECTVEGTSNPNLYWYRQAAGRGLQLLFYSVGIGQISSEVPQNLSASRPQDRQFILSSKKLLLSDSGFYLCAWGQGVVGDTQYFGPGTRLTVL.

V usage is TRBV24-1 and J usage is TRBJ2-2; 7 positions agree with TRBD1. CDR3 size: 14 residues. Germline loops: CDR1 KGHDR, CDR2 SFDVKD. The ends lost 9 bases at V and 5 bases at J; junction bases unmatched: 8. The CDR3 is CATAGTARTGELFF. The CDR3 DNA reads TGTGCCACCGCCGGGACAGCGAGGACCGGGGAGCTGTTTTTT.

In the case of this clone: The junction differs from germline at one of its ends, possibly a read error. The chain carries TRBV6-4 and TRBJ2-1; TRBD1 aligns across 7 bases. CDR1 and CDR2 (germline): MRHNA, SNTAGT. This CDR3 has 12 amino acids. CDR3 amino acids: CASSDSGQEMIF. The CDR3 DNA reads as TGTGCCAGCAGTGACTCTGGACAGGAGATGATCTTC.